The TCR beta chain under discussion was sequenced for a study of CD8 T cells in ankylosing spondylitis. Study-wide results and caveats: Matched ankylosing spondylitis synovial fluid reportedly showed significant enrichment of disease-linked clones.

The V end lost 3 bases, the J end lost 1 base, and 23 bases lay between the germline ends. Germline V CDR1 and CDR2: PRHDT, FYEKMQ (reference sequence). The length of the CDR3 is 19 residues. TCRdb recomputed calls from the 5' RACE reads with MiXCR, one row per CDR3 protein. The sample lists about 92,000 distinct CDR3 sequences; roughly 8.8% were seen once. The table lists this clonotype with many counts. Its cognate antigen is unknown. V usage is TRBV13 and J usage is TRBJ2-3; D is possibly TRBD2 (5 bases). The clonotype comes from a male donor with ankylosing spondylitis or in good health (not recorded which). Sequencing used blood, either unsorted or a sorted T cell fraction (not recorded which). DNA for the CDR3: TGTGCCAGCAGCTTCGTGGGCGAGTTGGCATACGGGGGCACAGATACGCAGTATTTT. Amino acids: CASSFVGELAYGGTDTQYF.